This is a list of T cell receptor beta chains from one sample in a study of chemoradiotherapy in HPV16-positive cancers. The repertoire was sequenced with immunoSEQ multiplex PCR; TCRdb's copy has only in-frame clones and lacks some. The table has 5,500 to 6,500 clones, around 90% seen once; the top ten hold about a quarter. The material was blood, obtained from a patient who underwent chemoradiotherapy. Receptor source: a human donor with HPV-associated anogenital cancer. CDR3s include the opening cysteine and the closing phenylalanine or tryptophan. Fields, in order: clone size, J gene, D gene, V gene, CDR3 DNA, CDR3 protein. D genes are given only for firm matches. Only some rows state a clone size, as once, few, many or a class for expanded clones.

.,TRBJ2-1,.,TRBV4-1,TGCGCCAGCAGCCCTCGCCCCCGGGATAGCTCCTACAATGAGCAGTTCTTC,CASSPRPRDSSYNEQFF
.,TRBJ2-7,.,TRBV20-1,TGCAGTGCTCCGACCGCCTACGAGCAGTACTTC,CSAPTAYEQYF
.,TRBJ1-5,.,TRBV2,TGTGCCAGCAGCGTCGACAGGCATGGCAATCAGCCCCAGCATTTT,CASSVDRHGNQPQHF
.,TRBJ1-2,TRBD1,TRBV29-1,TGCAGCGTGGGGACAGGGAGCTATGGCTACACCTTC,CSVGTGSYGYTF
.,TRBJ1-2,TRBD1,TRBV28,TGTGCCAGCGGGACAGGGGTAGGAGGCTACACCTTC,CASGTGVGGYTF
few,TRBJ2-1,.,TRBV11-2,TGTGCCAGCAGCCAGACTAGGGGTGGCAATGAGCAGTTCTTC,CASSQTRGGNEQFF
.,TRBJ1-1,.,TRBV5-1,TGCGCCAGCGGCACAGGGACTGAAGCTTTCTTT,CASGTGTEAFF
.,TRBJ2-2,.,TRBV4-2,TGTGCCAGCAGCCAAGATTACCTGGGGATTGGCGGGGAGCTGTTTTTT,CASSQDYLGIGGELFF
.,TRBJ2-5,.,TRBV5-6,TGTGCCAGCAGCTTGGTAGTAGGGGAGTCTCAAGAGACCCAGTACTTC,CASSLVVGESQETQYF
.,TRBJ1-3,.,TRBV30,TGTGCCTGGAGAGCGACCCCCGTGAACACCATATATTTT,CAWRATPVNTIYF
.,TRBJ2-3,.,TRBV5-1,TGCGCCAGCAGGGAGGCCAACCCTACAGATACGCAGTATTTT,CASREANPTDTQYF
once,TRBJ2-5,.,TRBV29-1,TGCAGCGTTGGTGTGGGGGAAGAGACCCAGTACTTC,CSVGVGEETQYF
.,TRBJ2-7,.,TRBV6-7,TGTGCCAGCAGTCCGGTCTACGAGCAGTACTTC,CASSPVYEQYF
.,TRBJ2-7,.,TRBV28,TGTGCCAGCAGTACCTCAAGGGACGTCTACGAGCAGTACTTC,CASSTSRDVYEQYF
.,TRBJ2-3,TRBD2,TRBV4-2,TGTGCCAGCAGCCAATCTAAGGGTCCAGCGGGGGAATCAGATACGCAGTATTTT,CASSQSKGPAGESDTQYF
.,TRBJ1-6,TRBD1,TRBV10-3,TGTGCCATCAGTGGATTAGGCGGGACAGGAAATTCACCCCTCCACTTT,CAISGLGGTGNSPLHF
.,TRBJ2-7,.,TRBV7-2,TGTGCCAGCAGCTTAGTTAGCGCCCTCGGCGAGCAGTACTTC,CASSLVSALGEQYF
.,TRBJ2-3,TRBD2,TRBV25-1,TGTGCCAGCAGTGAGAGGGGACTAGCGGGAGCAGATACGCAGTATTTT,CASSERGLAGADTQYF
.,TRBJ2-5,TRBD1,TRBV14,TGTGCCAGCAGCCCCGAGACAGGGGACGGGACCCAGTACTTC,CASSPETGDGTQYF
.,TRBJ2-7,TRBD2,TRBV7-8,TGTGCCAGCAGCCCCCGACTAGCGGGGGGATACGAGCAGTACTTC,CASSPRLAGGYEQYF
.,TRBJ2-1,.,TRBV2,TGTGCCAGCAGGGCTGACCTTGCCTCGAACAATGAGCAGTTCTTC,CASRADLASNNEQFF
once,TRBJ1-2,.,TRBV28,TGTGCCAGCAGTTGGGGGGATGAAGGGGGACTCTATGGCTACACCTTC,CASSWGDEGGLYGYTF
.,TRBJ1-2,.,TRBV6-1,TGTGCCAGCAGTGACGGAGGGAGCTATGGCTACACCTTC,CASSDGGSYGYTF
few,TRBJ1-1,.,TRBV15,TGTGCCACGAGGGGTTGGATGAACACTGAAGCTTTCTTT,CATRGWMNTEAFF
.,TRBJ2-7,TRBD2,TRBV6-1,TGTGCCAGCAGTGGGGTGGGACTAGCGGTTCGCGAGCAGTACTTC,CASSGVGLAVREQYF
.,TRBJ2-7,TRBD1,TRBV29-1,TGCAGCGTTGGAGGGGGCGTGTACGAGCAGTACTTC,CSVGGGVYEQYF
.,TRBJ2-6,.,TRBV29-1,TGCAGCGTTGAATTACGGGTGGCTGGGGCCAACGTCCTGACTTTC,CSVELRVAGANVLTF
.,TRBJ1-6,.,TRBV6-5,TGTGCCAGCAGTCCGTCGACAGGACGGTATTCACCCCTCCACTTT,CASSPSTGRYSPLHF
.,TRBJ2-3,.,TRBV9,TGTGCCAGCACCGTTGACTGGTCACGAGGAGATACGCAGTATTTT,CASTVDWSRGDTQYF
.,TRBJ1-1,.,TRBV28,TGTGCCAGCAGTTTAAGGAGCCTTAACACTGAAGCTTTCTTT,CASSLRSLNTEAFF
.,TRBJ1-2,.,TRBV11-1,TGTGCCAGCAGCTTAGACGTGGGAGGCTACACCTTC,CASSLDVGGYTF
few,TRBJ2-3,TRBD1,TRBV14,TGTGCCAGCAGCCATACCGGGACAGGGACAGATACGCAGTATTTT,CASSHTGTGTDTQYF
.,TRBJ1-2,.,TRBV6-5,TGTGCCAGCAGTTACCCTTCAGGGGACTACACCTTC,CASSYPSGDYTF
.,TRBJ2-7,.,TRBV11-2,TGTGCCAGCAGCTTAGGCCTCGGGGAGCAGTACTTC,CASSLGLGEQYF
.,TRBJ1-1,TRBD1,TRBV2,TGTGCCAGCACTCTAGGACAGGGGGAGATCTCTGAAGCTTTCTTT,CASTLGQGEISEAFF
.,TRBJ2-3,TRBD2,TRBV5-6,TGTGCCAGCAGCCCGGGACTATTCGAGAGGGCGTCTTTCACAGATACGCAGTATTTT,CASSPGLFERASFTDTQYF
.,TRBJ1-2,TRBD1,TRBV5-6,TGTGCCAGCAGCGGGGGGACAGGCGGGGGCTATGGCTACACCTTC,CASSGGTGGGYGYTF
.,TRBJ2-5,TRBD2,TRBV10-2,TGCGCCAGCAGGTCCCAAGCGGGGGGGCGGCAAGAGACCCAGTACTTC,CASRSQAGGRQETQYF
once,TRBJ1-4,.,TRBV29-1,TGCAGCGTTGAAGGGGCAGAAGCTGAAAAACTGTTTTTT,CSVEGAEAEKLFF
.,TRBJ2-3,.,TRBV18,TGTGCCAGCTCACCACCTCAGGCCCTTGTAAATACGCAGTATTTT,CASSPPQALVNTQYF
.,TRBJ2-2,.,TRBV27,TGTGCCAGCAGTTTACGGGGTTCCACCGGGGAGCTGTTTTTT,CASSLRGSTGELFF
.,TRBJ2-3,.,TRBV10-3,TGTGCCATCAGTGATAACCTAGCTGGAACAGATACGCAGTATTTT,CAISDNLAGTDTQYF
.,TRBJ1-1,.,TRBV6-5,TGTGCCAGCAGCTATACAGGGAACACTGAAGCTTTCTTT,CASSYTGNTEAFF
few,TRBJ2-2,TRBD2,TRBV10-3,TGTGCCATCAGGCCGGGACTAGGGGACGGGGAGCTGTTTTTT,CAIRPGLGDGELFF
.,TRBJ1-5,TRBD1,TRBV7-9,TGTGCCAGCAGCCCAGGACAGGGATATCAGCCCCAGCATTTT,CASSPGQGYQPQHF
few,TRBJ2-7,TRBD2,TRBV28,TGTGCCAGCAGTTCCCCGACTAGCGGGATGTACGAGCAGTACTTC,CASSSPTSGMYEQYF